This T cell receptor beta chain was recovered during a study of beta chain features in type 1 diabetes (dated by TCRdb to the late 2010s). Turning to the overall study: Mean age, gender distribution, total cell number and subset yield did not differ between patients and healthy donors. A total of 85 million to 110 million sorted cells were examined across all samples, and RNA yield correlated strongly with the number of cells per subset. In the study, recently diagnosed type 1 diabetes patients and matched healthy donors were compared on the TCRB repertoires of their sorted circulating CD4+ T cell subsets. Regulatory and stem cell-like memory subsets were obtained from only 8 patients and roughly eight healthy donors, while naive and central memory subsets were obtained from all 30 or so donors. General study outcomes and caveats: Shorter templates might have been favored by PCR, but patient and control samples were amplified and corrected together, so both groups would have been affected equally by any skew. Patients with type 1 diabetes made fewer insertions and deleted more nucleotides at VDJ recombination sites, implying thymic rearrangement abnormalities. Because cDNA was sequenced instead of genomic DNA, highly expressing activated cells could be over-represented, though the groups showed no difference in activation or CD3 levels. Because the HLA sub-analyses included only small numbers of individuals, any influence of HLA type on TCRB rearrangement was left unresolved. Naive, central memory and regulatory TCRB repertoires appeared to be more similar among patients than among healthy donors. A moderate but significant shortening of TCRB CDR3 length was observed in type 1 diabetes patients in all four CD4+ subsets.

Each donor gave one peripheral blood draw, approximately 110 mL on average, collected into heparinised tubes. Naive, central memory, regulatory and stem cell-like memory CD4+ T cells were sorted on a BD FACSAria II using a panel including CD45RO, CCR7, CD25, CD127, CD95 and CD27. Every sorted population had a purity above 95%. PBMCs were separated immediately by Lymphoprep density gradient centrifugation and were stained directly, without being cultured. To minimize batch effects, samples were stained and sorted in pairs, one healthy donor with one patient per experiment. The entire isolated RNA was reverse transcribed using the High Capacity cDNA Reverse Transcription Kit, and thus expressed TCRB transcripts were sequenced. Naive, central memory and regulatory T cell samples underwent deep immunoSEQ sequencing, averaging around 3.6 million total reads per sample. Sorted cells were lysed in RLT buffer and RNA was extracted with DNase-treated RNeasy Micro or Mini kits, depending on cell number. Each cell subset was processed separately to prevent cross-contamination, with patient and healthy donor samples processed together. Using the immunoSEQ multiplex PCR, TCRB sequences were amplified from cDNA into 87-bp fragments spanning the CDR3 region. The amplicons were sequenced using the Illumina HiSeq platform. Regarding the original processing steps: Synthetic template baselines were used to correct PCR bias computationally, reads within Hamming distance 2 were collapsed, and singletons that could not be merged were discarded. Reads were aligned against IMGT to assign V, D and J genes, CDR3 length and insertions or deletions at six rearrangement sites. Within each subset, clonotype counts were normalized to sorted cell number, after which true diversity and Gini coefficients were computed with the tcR R package. Repertoire sharing was quantified using the overlap coefficient calculated on TCRB nucleotide sequences. Out-of-frame TCRB sequences from naive cells were analyzed as a proxy for the pre-selection repertoire. Not all clones reach the TCRdb copy of this immuneACCESS table, which keeps in-frame sequences only. Checked studies attribute under half of the gap to unresolved V genes and leave the rest unexplained. V and J calls plus clone size are reproduced from that table; the DNA served to infer D and trimming. The table for this sample lists about 650,000 clones; 9.5% to 15% of them were counted only once. Clones ranked in the top ten supply around 0.12% of the sample.

CDR1 and CDR2 are drawn from the germline V gene: SGDLS, YYNGEE. V has 0 bases trimmed and J has 3 bases trimmed; junction bases matching no gene number 5. Its CDR3 holds 15 amino acids, cysteine through phenylalanine. The retained sequence is limited to the CDR3, 45 bases, with the frame set at the first base. A note on this clone: Its antigen is still unknown. The sample holds no much larger clone one base away, and base qualities are not on file.

The receptor was derived from a man aged 25-45 years with type 1 diabetes. The sample comprised naive CD4+ T cells from blood. Sample cell subset or site, as interpreted from the label and publication: true naive CD4+ T cells. The chain is encoded by TRBV9 joined to TRBJ2-7, with 8 bases in between that match TRBD1. The encoded CDR3 is CASSVGAGGFYEQYF. The DNA sequence is TGTGCCAGCAGCGTAGGAGCAGGGGGCTTCTACGAGCAGTACTTC.